This TCR beta chain appears in the sequencing data of a study of shared clonotypes between healthy human individuals. Using immunoSEQ multiplex PCR, the repertoire was profiled, and TCRdb retains in-frame clones only, with some absent. The table records approximately 1.4 million clones, 95% to 99% of them present only once. This clone was picked up one time. Material: naive CD4+ T cells sorted from blood. As for subset: CD45RA+ positively selected. The origin of this receptor is a man aged 30 to 39 in good health.

The CDR3 DNA is TGTGCCAGCAGCGTAGCTTTAGCGGAGCGGGGAGAGACCCAGTACTTC. It is translated as CASSVALAERGETQYF. The chain has TRBV9 and TRBJ2-5, with 7 bases fitting TRBD2. The CDR3 sequence is 16 residues long. Germline V gives CDR1 SGDLS, CDR2 YYNGEE. V was clipped by 0 bases and J by 4 bases; unmatched bases: 9. The variable domain in full, with the rest retrieved from reference TRBV9 and TRBJ2-5, is DSGVTQTPKHLITATGQRVTLRCSPRSGDLSVYWYQQSLDQGLQFLIQYYNGEERAKGNILERFSAQQFPDLHSELNLSSLELGDSALYFCASSVALAERGETQYFGPGTRLLVL.